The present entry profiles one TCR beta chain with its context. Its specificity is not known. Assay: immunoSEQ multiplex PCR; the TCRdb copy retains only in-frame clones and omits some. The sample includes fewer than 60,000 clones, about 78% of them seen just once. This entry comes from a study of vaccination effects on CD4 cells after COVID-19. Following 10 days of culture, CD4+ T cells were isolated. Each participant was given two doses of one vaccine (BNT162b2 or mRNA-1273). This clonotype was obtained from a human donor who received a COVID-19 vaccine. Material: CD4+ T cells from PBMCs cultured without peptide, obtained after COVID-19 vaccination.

The CDR3: CASSLVGSSGTGVGKLFF. The CDR3 DNA reads as TGTGCCAGCAGCTTGGTTGGGTCGTCTGGGACAGGGGTTGGAAAACTGTTTTTT. This sequence joins TRBV5-4 and TRBJ1-4, with 10 bases lining up with TRBD1. The CDR3 is made up of 18 amino acids. V lost 0 bases, J lost 10 bases, and 15 bases stayed unmatched. CDR1 SGHNT and CDR2 YYREEE come from the germline V gene (reference sequence). Supplemented by reference TRBV5-4 and TRBJ1-4, the full variable domain reads ETGVTQSPTHLIKTRGQQVTLRCSSQSGHNTVSWYQQALGQGPQFIFQYYREEENGRGNFPPRFSGLQFPNYSSELNVNALELDDSALYLCASSLVGSSGTGVGKLFFGSGTQLSVL.